This T cell receptor beta chain originates from a study of T cell repertoires in cytomegalovirus infection. Study in general: Recently identified HLA-C-restricted CMV epitopes were among the peptides used. Evidence of both CMV infection and a matching HLA type came from public TCR beta signatures.

Using its own MiXCR run on the reads, TCRdb lists one record per CDR3 protein. The profile shows approximately 89,000 distinct CDR3 sequences, under 30% of them singletons. V lost 3 bases to trimming and J lost 0 bases, with 18 bases between them. Germline V gene lookup returns CDR1 MDHEN and CDR2 SYDVKM. The CDR3 contains 18 residues. Overall study results and limits: Clonotypes of TCR beta that were HLA-C-restricted and CMV-specific dominated the ex vivo response. Individuals carrying CMV plus the relevant HLA were identified by cumulative frequency of public TCR beta families.

As for this clonotype: Its target is unknown.

The chain employs TRBV28 and TRBJ2-1, with D perhaps assigned TRBD1 or TRBD2 (6 bases each). Source: CD8+ T cells from cultured PBMCs, taken from culture after CMV antigen stimulation. This sequence was found in a human donor in good health (CMV status not recorded). Some clones in this sample may be carry-over from other donors' samples. The CDR3 region has the DNA TGTGCCAGCAGTTTGTGGGGGGCCCCCCACCGCTCCTACAATGAGCAGTTCTTC. It is translated as CASSLWGAPHRSYNEQFF.